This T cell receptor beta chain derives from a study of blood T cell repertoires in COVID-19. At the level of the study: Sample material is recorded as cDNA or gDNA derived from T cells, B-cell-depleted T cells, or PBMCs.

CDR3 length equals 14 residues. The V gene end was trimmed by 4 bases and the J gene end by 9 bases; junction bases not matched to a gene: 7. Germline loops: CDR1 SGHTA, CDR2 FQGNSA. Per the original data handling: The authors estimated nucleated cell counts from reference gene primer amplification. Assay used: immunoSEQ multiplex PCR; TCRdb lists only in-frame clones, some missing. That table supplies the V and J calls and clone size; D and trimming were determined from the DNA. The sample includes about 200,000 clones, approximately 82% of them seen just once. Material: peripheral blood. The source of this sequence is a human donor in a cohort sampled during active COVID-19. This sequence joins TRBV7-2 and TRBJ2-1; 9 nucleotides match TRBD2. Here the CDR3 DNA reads TGTGCCAGCAGCTCTAGCGGGATACCCGGTGAGCAGTTCTTC. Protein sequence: CASSSSGIPGEQFF. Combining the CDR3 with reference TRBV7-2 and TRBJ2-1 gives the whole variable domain GAGVSQSPSNKVTEKGKDVELRCDPISGHTALYWYRQSLGQGLEFLIYFQGNSAPDKSGLPSDRFSAERTGGSVSTLTIQRTQQEDSAVYLCASSSSGIPGEQFFGPGTRLTVL.